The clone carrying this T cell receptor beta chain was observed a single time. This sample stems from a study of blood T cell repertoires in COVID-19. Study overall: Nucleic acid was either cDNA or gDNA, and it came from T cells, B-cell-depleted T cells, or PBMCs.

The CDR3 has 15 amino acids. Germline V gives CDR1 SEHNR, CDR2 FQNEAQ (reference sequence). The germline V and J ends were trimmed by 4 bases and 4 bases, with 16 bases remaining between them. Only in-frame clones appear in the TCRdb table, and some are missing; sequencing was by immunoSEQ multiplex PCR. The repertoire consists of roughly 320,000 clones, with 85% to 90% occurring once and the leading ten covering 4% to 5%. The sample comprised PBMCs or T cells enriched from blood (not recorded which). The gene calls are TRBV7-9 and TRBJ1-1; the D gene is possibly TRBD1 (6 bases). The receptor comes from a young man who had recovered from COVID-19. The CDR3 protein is CASSSPRGKPTEAFF. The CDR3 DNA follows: TGTGCCAGCAGCTCCCCGAGGGGGAAACCCACTGAAGCTTTCTTT.